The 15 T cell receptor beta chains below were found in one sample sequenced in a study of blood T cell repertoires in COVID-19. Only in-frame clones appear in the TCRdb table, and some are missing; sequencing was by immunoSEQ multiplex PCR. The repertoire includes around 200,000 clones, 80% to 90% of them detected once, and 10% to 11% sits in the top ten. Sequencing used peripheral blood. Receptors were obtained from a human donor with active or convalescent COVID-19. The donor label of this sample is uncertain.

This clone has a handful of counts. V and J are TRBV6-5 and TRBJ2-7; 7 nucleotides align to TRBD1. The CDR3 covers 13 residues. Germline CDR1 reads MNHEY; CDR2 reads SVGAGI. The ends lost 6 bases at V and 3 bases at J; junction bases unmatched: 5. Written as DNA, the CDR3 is TGTGCCAGCAGACTGGACAGGTTCTACGAGCAGTACTTC. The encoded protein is CASRLDRFYEQYF.

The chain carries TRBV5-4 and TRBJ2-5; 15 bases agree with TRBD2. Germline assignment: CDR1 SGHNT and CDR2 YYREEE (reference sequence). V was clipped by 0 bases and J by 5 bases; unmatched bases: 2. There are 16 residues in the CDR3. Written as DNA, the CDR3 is TGTGCCAGCAGCTTGGGGACTAGCGGGGGGGACGAGACCCAGTACTTC. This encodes CASSLGTSGGDETQYF.

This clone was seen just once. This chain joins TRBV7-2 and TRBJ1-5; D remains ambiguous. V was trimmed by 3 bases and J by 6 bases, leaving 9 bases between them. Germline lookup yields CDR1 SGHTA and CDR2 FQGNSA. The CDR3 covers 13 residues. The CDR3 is CASSFSGGQPQHF. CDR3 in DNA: TGTGCCAGCAGCTTCTCCGGAGGTCAGCCCCAGCATTTT.

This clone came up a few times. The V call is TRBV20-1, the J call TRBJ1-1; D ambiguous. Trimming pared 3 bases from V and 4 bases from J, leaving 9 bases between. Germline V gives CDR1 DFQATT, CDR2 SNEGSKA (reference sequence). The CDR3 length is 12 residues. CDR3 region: CSASSRGTEAFF. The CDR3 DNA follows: TGCAGTGCTAGTTCACGGGGCACTGAAGCTTTCTTT.

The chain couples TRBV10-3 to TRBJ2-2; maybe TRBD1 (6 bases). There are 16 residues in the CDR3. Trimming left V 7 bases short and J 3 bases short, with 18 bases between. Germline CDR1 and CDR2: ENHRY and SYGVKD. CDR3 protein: CAIMRRQGTHTGELFF. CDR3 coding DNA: TGTGCCATCATGAGGCGGCAGGGGACACACACCGGGGAGCTGTTTTTT.

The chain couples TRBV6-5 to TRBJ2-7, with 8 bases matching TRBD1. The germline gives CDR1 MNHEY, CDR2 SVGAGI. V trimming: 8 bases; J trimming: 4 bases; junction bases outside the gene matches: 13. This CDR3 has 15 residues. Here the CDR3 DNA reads TGTGCCAGCGGTAACAGGGGGGCCACCTTGTACGAGCAGTACTTC. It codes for CASGNRGATLYEQYF.

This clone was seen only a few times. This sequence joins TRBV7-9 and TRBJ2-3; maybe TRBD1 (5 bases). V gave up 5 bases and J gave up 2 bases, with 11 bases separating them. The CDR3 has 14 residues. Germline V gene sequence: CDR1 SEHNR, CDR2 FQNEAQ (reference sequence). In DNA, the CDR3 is TGTGCCAGCAGCCAGCCCAGGGACACAGATACGCAGTATTTT. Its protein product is CASSQPRDTDTQYF.

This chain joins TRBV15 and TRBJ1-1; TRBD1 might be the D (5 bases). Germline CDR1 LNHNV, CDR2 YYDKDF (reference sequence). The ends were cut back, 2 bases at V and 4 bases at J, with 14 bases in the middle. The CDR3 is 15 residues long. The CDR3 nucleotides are TGTGCCACCAGCAGAACGGGACTCAGGGCCACTGAAGCTTTCTTT. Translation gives CATSRTGLRATEAFF.

The DNA of the CDR3 is TGTGCCAGCAGCTCAGGGTCAGGGGCCAACGTCCTGACTTTC. Amino acid sequence: CASSSGSGANVLTF. The gene calls are TRBV11-2 and TRBJ2-6, with D perhaps matching TRBD1 (5 bases). Germline V gives CDR1 SGHAT, CDR2 FQNNGV. The V gene lost 4 bases and the J gene lost 4 bases, with 8 bases spanning the gap. The CDR3 spans 14 residues. The full variable domain, in which reference TRBV11-2 and TRBJ2-6 provide the parts outside the CDR3, is EAGVAQSPRYKIIEKRQSVAFWCNPISGHATLYWYQQILGQGPKLLIQFQNNGVVDDSQLPKDRFSAERLKGVDSTLKIQPAKLEDSAVYLCASSSGSGANVLTFGAGSRLTVL.

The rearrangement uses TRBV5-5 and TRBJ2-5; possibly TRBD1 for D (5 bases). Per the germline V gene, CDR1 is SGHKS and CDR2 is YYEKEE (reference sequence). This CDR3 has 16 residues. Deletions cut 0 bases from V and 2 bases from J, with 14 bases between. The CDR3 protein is CASSLGQIPFQETQYF. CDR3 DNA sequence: TGTGCCAGCAGCTTGGGACAGATCCCTTTTCAAGAGACCCAGTACTTC.

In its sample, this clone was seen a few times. CDR3 in DNA: TGCGCCAGCAGCTTGGCACGGGGGGCGAGAACCGGGGAGCTGTTTTTT. This sequence encodes CASSLARGARTGELFF. This sequence joins TRBV5-1 and TRBJ2-2, with TRBD2 as a possible D gene (7 bases). This CDR3 region has 16 residues. V shed 0 bases and J shed 5 bases, with 14 bases lying between them. Germline assignment: CDR1 SGHRS and CDR2 YFSETQ.

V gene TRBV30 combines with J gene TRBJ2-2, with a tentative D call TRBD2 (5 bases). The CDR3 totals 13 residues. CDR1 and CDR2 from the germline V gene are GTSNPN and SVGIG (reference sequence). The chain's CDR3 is CAFGSGFTGELFF. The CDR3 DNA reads TGTGCTTTTGGGTCGGGATTCACCGGGGAGCTGTTTTTT.

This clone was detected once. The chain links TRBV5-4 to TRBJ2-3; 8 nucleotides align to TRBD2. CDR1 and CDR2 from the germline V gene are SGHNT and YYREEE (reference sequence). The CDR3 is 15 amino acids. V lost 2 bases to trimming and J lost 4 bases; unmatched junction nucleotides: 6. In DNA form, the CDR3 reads TGTGCCAGCAGCTTCGGGACTAGTAACCCAGATACGCAGTATTTT. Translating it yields CASSFGTSNPDTQYF.

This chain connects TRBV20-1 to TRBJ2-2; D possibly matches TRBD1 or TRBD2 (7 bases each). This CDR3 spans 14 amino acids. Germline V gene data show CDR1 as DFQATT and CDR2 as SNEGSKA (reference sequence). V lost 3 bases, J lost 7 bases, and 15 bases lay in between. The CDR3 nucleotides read TGCAGTGCTAGTGACAGGGAGGGGAGCGGGGAGCTGTTTTTT. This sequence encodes CSASDREGSGELFF.

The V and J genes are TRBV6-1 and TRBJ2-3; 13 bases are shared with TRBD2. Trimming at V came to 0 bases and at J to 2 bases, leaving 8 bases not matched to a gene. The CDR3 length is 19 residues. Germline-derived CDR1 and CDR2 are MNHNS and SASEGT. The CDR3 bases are TGTGCCAGCAGTGAAGCGCCGGGACTAGCGGGAAGGCACACAGATACGCAGTATTTT. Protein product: CASSEAPGLAGRHTDTQYF.